This entry is about one T cell receptor beta chain. Its antigen is undetermined. The data belong to a study of cytomegalovirus exposure and HLA in healthy donors. Study-level results: Some TCR beta chains (roughly 150 of them) were listed as cytomegalovirus-associated. A few CMV-associated chains proved CMV antigen-specific in vitro. Within the approximately 130 validation repertoires, first-cohort TCR clusters tended to co-occur, according to a later analysis.

The approximately 120-subject validation cohort, separate from the roughly 670-subject first cohort, included the donors. The CDR3 extends over 12 amino acids. The V end lost 8 bases, the J end lost 4 bases, and 8 bases lay between the germline ends. Germline assignment: CDR1 MNHNY and CDR2 SVGAGI (reference sequence). The assay was immunoSEQ multiplex PCR, and TCRdb's table has in-frame clones only and misses some. The table lists around 170,000 clones, around 90% of them singletons. The V gene is TRBV6-6, the J gene TRBJ2-2, with D uncertain. The TCR sequence derives from a man younger than 30 in good health and CMV-seronegative. Sequencing was done on a sample of PBMCs. CDR3 in DNA: TGTGCCAGCCGGCCAGGCACCGGGGAGCTGTTTTTT. Amino acid sequence: CASRPGTGELFF.